This T cell receptor beta chain comes out of a study of blood T cells in healthy people across ages (dated by TCRdb to 2015 to 2017). In the study overall: In model experiments, template switching captured about one uniquely barcoded TCR beta cDNA molecule for every two T cells. The donors were split into four age groups: young (average about 16 years), middle-aged (about 40), aged (over 55) and long-lived (about 74). Using deep sequencing normalized with unique cDNA molecular identifiers, the study measured how TCR beta repertoire diversity changes with age. To avoid experimental bias, donors of different ages were randomly spread across the sequencing lanes. For two donors (one aged 18 to 30 and one aged 80 or older), the study analyzed two additional independent replicas of 1 million unique cDNA reads from the same blood draw. On the study overall, not on this receptor specifically: As age increased, observed TCR beta diversity per million T cells dropped in a roughly linear way, and a significant reduction was already evident by age approximately 40. The percentage of naive T cells measured by flow cytometry correlated strongly with observed TCR beta diversity. Compared with the aged group, more naive CD4+ T cells, fewer expanded clones and increased TCR diversity were shown by the long-lived group, suggesting age selection. Bulk unsorted PBMC profiling prevented conclusive comparison of naive and antigen-experienced compartments. Donor CMV infection status was unknown, potentially confounding age-related changes in expanded clonotypes. Estimates of total diversity based on one million sequenced T cells were considered lower bounds and underestimates.

The CDR3 runs 14 amino acids, cysteine and phenylalanine included. Of the read, only the CDR3 DNA is kept; its 42 bases are in frame from base 1. The germline V gene gives CDR1 as SGHRS and CDR2 as YFSETQ. The approximately 39 donors, aged 6 to 90 years, were systemically healthy Caucasian individuals from Russia. About 9.6 milliliters of peripheral blood were collected from each donor into EDTA-treated Vacutainer tubes. Ficoll-Paque density-gradient centrifugation was used to isolate PBMCs, with at least 7 million per sample. Total RNA, at least 6 micrograms per sample, was extracted from PBMCs with Trizol reagent. Naive CD45RAhigh/CD27high T cell percentages were measured by flow cytometry on a PBMC aliquot from every donor. Receptor amplification or capture employed 5' RACE. Sequencing instrument: Illumina HiSeq 2500. The second PCR ran for about 6 to 12 cycles and used a J-beta primer mix along with a sample-barcoded 5' primer. Each TCR beta cDNA molecule received a unique molecular identifier from a template-switch 5' adaptor carrying 12 random nucleotides. Each sample yielded at least 3 million CDR3-containing paired-end reads. First-strand cDNA was synthesized from all RNA with the Mint cDNA synthesis kit, primed by a TRBC-specific oligonucleotide. Following uracil-DNA glycosylase treatment, all cDNA underwent a first 18-cycle PCR with the universal primers M1SS and BC2_uni_R. In the source study's methods: Each sample was normalized by randomly selecting 1 million high-quality reads, each carrying a distinct molecular identifier. Instead of being binned into consensus sequences, reads that shared molecular identifiers were thrown out. CDR3 identification, clonotype clustering and error correction used MiTCR with a Q25 quality threshold and the strictest error-elimination algorithm. Lower-bound total TCR beta diversity was estimated with a nonparametric unseen species model using Euler transformation. TCRdb itself trimmed the public reads at Q25 with fastp, ran MiXCR and retained productive beta chains. Rows are unified per CDR3 protein, each entry keeping the most common DNA and genes. These V and J calls are TCRdb output, not the study's own analysis. This sample comprises some 640,000 distinct CDR3 sequences, 25% to 30% of them detected only once. The top ten clones comprise around 14% of the sample.

Worth noting for this clonotype: The antigen it recognizes is unknown. No per-base quality is available; no much larger clone lies one base away.

Sequencing was carried out using blood. The origin of this receptor is a woman older than 75 in good health. The chain couples TRBV5-1 to TRBJ2-5; TRBD2 matches 7 bases in the middle. The DNA end is more similar to TRBJ2-7, so the J call may be wrong. The CDR3 corresponds to CASSLLSGWYEQYF. DNA sequence: TGCGCCAGCAGCTTACTTAGCGGGTGGTACGAGCAGTACTTC.